A single sample is the source of the 10 T cell receptor beta chains below, sequenced in a study of cytomegalovirus exposure and HLA in healthy donors. PCR primers comprised 60 Vbeta and 13 Jbeta primers. The method was immunoSEQ multiplex PCR; TCRdb's version includes in-frame clones alone and lacks a portion of them. The sample holds tens of thousands of clones; approximately 78% are singletons and the top ten take about 3.2%. Sequencing used PBMCs. Source of these receptors: a woman aged 30 to 39 in good health and CMV-seronegative.

This clone occurred a few times. V and J are TRBV7-6 and TRBJ1-5, with D unclear. The length of the CDR3 is 13 residues. Trimming left V 1 base short and J 8 bases short, with 9 bases between. The germline V gene has CDR1 SGHVS and CDR2 FNYEAQ. CDR3: CASSLGHLKPQHF. CDR3 sequence (DNA): TGTGCCAGCAGCTTAGGACACCTGAAGCCCCAGCATTTT.

The CDR3 is CASSAREGGGEGQYF. The CDR3 DNA reads as TGTGCCAGCAGCGCCCGGGAGGGTGGGGGTGAGGGGCAGTACTTC. The V and J genes are TRBV9 and TRBJ2-7; 8 bases align to TRBD2. Looked up from germline, CDR1 is SGDLS and CDR2 is YYNGEE. The CDR3 has 15 residues. With V trimmed by 3 bases and J by 9 bases, 14 bases remained unmatched.

The chain has TRBV27 and TRBJ2-7; D not certain. The germline gives CDR1 MNHEY, CDR2 SMNVEV (reference sequence). V gave up 5 bases and J gave up 2 bases, with 16 bases separating them. The CDR3 length is 15 residues. CDR3 sequence reads: CASSTHARLTYEQYF. In DNA, the CDR3 is TGTGCCAGCAGTACCCACGCGCGGCTGACCTACGAGCAGTACTTC.

This sequence joins TRBV7-9 and TRBJ2-5, with 11 bases matching TRBD2. CDR3 size: 14 residues. Germline V lookup: CDR1 SEHNR, CDR2 FQNEAQ (reference sequence). The ends lost 6 bases at V and 5 bases at J; junction bases unmatched: 5. The CDR3 region is CASRIAGGFETQYF. The CDR3 region has the DNA TGTGCCAGCAGGATAGCGGGAGGGTTCGAGACCCAGTACTTC.

In the case of this clone: This sample includes further DNA sequences coding for the same CDR3. The chain employs TRBV30 and TRBJ2-1, with TRBD2 as a possible D gene (5 bases). The CDR3 has 13 residues. Trimming stripped 1 base from V and 8 bases from J, with 12 bases between. The germline CDR1 and CDR2 sequences are GTSNPN and SVGIG (reference sequence). The DNA of the CDR3 is TGTGCCTGGAGTGATGAGCCCGGGGATGAGCAGTTCTTC. Encoded protein: CAWSDEPGDEQFF.

V gene TRBV7-9 combines with J gene TRBJ1-2; D unclear. Germline-derived CDR1 and CDR2 are SEHNR and FQNEAQ (reference sequence). CDR3 length: 13 residues. V was clipped by 1 base and J by 6 bases, with 9 bases between them. CDR3 protein: CASSLDGVHGYTF. The CDR3 DNA sequence: TGTGCCAGCAGCTTAGACGGGGTTCATGGCTACACCTTC.

V is TRBV30 and J is TRBJ1-3; D is ambiguous. Trimming removed 4 bases at V and 2 bases at J, with 21 bases between. CDR3 size: 17 residues. Per germline, CDR1 GTSNPN and CDR2 SVGIG (reference sequence). CDR3 sequence (DNA): TGTGCCTGGATGGGCAGTTCTCTCTTTATCACTGGAAACACCATATATTTT. It translates to CAWMGSSLFITGNTIYF.

CDR3 bases: TGTGCCAGCAGTTACGAGGACAGGCACTACGAGCAGTACTTC. This encodes CASSYEDRHYEQYF. The chain combines TRBV6-5 with TRBJ2-5; the match to TRBD1 covers 7 bases. The closer fit of TRBJ2-7 to the DNA end suggests the J call may be wrong. The CDR3 length is 14 residues. The germline CDR1 and CDR2 sequences are MNHEY and SVGAGI.

This chain uses TRBV2 with TRBJ2-7; possible D gene TRBD2, 5 bases. Trimming took off 5 bases at V and 0 bases at J, with 14 bases between the two ends. This CDR3 comprises 15 residues. Germline assignment: CDR1 SNHLY and CDR2 FYNNEI. CDR3 nucleotides: TGTGCCAGCAGTATGACTATGACGTACTCCTACGAGCAGTACTTC. Protein: CASSMTMTYSYEQYF.

This clone was seen a handful of times. The V gene is TRBV2, the J gene TRBJ2-6; TRBD2 might be the D (5 bases). This CDR3 region has 14 residues. Germline values: CDR1 SNHLY, CDR2 FYNNEI. V was cut by 5 bases and J by 1 base, with 6 bases left in between. The CDR3 reads CASSTRSGANVLTF. The CDR3 DNA reads TGTGCCAGCAGTACTAGGTCTGGGGCCAACGTCCTGACTTTC.